The clone carrying this TCR beta chain was counted ten times or more. The data were obtained in a study of T cells in Graves' hyperthyroidism and ophthalmopathy. Researchers took RNA transcripts and amplified the TCR beta CDR3 regions from them. The TCR CDR3 was amplified in a first-round RT-PCR using the HTBI primer set. MiXCR, applied by TCRdb to the multiplex PCR reads, yields one record per CDR3 protein. The repertoire holds some 180,000 distinct CDR3 sequences, with about a sixth as singletons. CDR1 and CDR2 (germline): SGHRS, YFSETQ. The ends lost 0 bases at V and 6 bases at J; junction bases unmatched: 6. The CDR3 runs to 15 residues.

The material sequenced was blood. The sequence was collected from a woman in her forties or fifties with Graves' hyperthyroidism. This chain joins TRBV5-1 and TRBJ1-1; TRBD1 aligns across 9 bases. CDR3 sequence (DNA): TGCGCCAGCAGCTTGGATGGACAGGGGACGGCTGAAGCTTTCTTT. Translation: CASSLDGQGTAEAFF.